These 10 T cell receptor beta chains were sequenced from one sample in a study of shared T cell receptors in the human thymus. The method was immunoSEQ multiplex PCR; TCRdb's version includes in-frame clones alone and lacks a portion of them. The sample shows hundreds of thousands of clones, approximately 85% of them seen only once. The sample was also linked to a second study, of human thymus T cells.

Sequencing input: thymocytes. The receptors were gathered from a girl less than two years old with a congenital heart defect.

This chain joins TRBV19 and TRBJ1-4; D unresolved. The germline V and J ends were trimmed by 5 bases and 8 bases, with 15 bases remaining between them. CDR3 length equals 14 residues. Germline V gene data show CDR1 as LNHDA and CDR2 as SQIVND (reference sequence). The CDR3 DNA is TGTGCCAGTAGTGTACAGCAGTATAGGGAAAAACTGTTTTTT. Encoded protein: CASSVQQYREKLFF.

The chain uses TRBV6-5 and TRBJ1-1; D is perhaps TRBD1 (6 bases). The germline gives CDR1 MNHEY, CDR2 SVGAGI. This CDR3 is 14 amino acids long. Trimming removed 6 bases at V and 1 base at J, with 12 bases between. In nucleotides, the CDR3 is TGTGCCAGCAGGACAGGCGCGCGGAACACTGAAGCTTTCTTT. Residues: CASRTGARNTEAFF.

The CDR3 DNA is TGTGCCAGCAGCTTGGGAGGTGATCTGCCCCAGCATTTT. Translating gives CASSLGGDLPQHF. The J gene is TRBJ1-5, the V gene TRBV11-2; D call uncertain. This CDR3 is built from 13 residues. Trimming left V 3 bases short and J 9 bases short, with 12 bases between. Per germline, CDR1 SGHAT and CDR2 FQNNGV.

J is TRBJ1-3 and V is TRBV27; unclear D gene. Trimming cost V 4 bases and J 2 bases, with 9 bases left between them. Per the germline V gene, CDR1 is MNHEY and CDR2 is SMNVEV (reference sequence). This CDR3 is built from 14 residues. This CDR3 reads CASSSTGTGNTIYF. The DNA for the CDR3 is TGTGCCAGCAGTTCAACCGGGACTGGAAACACCATATATTTT.

The chain carries TRBV27 and TRBJ2-5, with D possibly being TRBD1 (5 bases). Trimming took 6 bases from V and 5 from J, leaving 19 bases between them. Germline assignment: CDR1 MNHEY and CDR2 SMNVEV (reference sequence). The CDR3 runs to 15 residues. CDR3 bases: TGTGCCAGCAGCGAGGCCGTACAGGTTGGGGAGACCCAGTACTTC. This codes for CASSEAVQVGETQYF.

The chain joins TRBV10-1 to TRBJ2-3; 7 positions match TRBD2. V shed 2 bases, J shed 1 base, and the junction held 9 bases outside the gene matches. Germline V gene lookup returns CDR1 WNHNN and CDR2 SYGVQD (reference sequence). This CDR3 is 17 amino acids long. This chain's CDR3 is CASSETGGTTRTDTQYF. The DNA for the CDR3 is TGCGCCAGCAGTGAGACGGGGGGAACGACACGCACAGATACGCAGTATTTT.

The V call is TRBV6-1, the J call TRBJ2-3, with D possibly matching TRBD2 (5 bases). The CDR3 has 17 residues. Germline CDR1 and CDR2: MNHNS and SASEGT. Trimming left V 3 bases short and J 0 bases short, with 16 bases between. CDR3 sequence (DNA): TGTGCCAGCAGTGAGAGGATGCGGGCAACTAGCACAGATACGCAGTATTTT. Its protein product is CASSERMRATSTDTQYF.

The chain is built from TRBV29-1 and TRBJ1-2; D is possibly TRBD1 (5 bases). Germline V gene lookup returns CDR1 SQVTM and CDR2 ANQGSEA. The CDR3 runs to 14 residues. Trimming pared 1 base from V and 8 bases from J, leaving 17 bases between. As DNA, the CDR3 is TGCAGCGTTGAAGCCACCGCCAGGGTGGGGGGCTACACCTTC. Its translation: CSVEATARVGGYTF.

The V call is TRBV5-6, the J call TRBJ2-7, with D possibly being TRBD1 (6 bases). Germline CDR1 is SGHDT and CDR2 is YYEEEE. The ends were cut back, 4 bases at V and 2 bases at J, with 16 bases in the middle. This CDR3 has 15 residues. CDR3 region: CASSRLGALTYEQYF. As DNA, the CDR3 is TGTGCCAGCAGCCGGCTGGGGGCCCTTACCTACGAGCAGTACTTC.

The gene calls are TRBV10-3 and TRBJ1-2; the match to TRBD1 covers 7 bases. V was clipped by 6 bases and J by 2 bases; unmatched bases: 9. The CDR3 covers 15 residues. Germline V gene sequence: CDR1 ENHRY, CDR2 SYGVKD. Here the CDR3 DNA reads TGTGCCATCAGAAGACAGGGAAGAGCCAACTATGGCTACACCTTC. It yields the protein CAIRRQGRANYGYTF.